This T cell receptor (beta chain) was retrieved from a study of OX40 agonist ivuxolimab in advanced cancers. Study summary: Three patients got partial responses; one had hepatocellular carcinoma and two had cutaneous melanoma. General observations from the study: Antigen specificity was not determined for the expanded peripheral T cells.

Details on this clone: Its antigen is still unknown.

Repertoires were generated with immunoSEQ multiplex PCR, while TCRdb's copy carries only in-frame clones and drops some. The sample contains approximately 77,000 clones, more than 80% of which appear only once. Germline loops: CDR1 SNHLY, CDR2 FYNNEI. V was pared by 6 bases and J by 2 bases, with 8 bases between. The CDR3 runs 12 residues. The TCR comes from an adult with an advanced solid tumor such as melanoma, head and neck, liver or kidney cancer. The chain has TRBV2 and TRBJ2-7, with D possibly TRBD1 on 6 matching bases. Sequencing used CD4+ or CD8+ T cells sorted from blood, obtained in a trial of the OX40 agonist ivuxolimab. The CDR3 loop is CASRDSAYEQYF. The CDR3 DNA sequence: TGTGCCAGCAGGGACAGCGCCTACGAGCAGTACTTC.